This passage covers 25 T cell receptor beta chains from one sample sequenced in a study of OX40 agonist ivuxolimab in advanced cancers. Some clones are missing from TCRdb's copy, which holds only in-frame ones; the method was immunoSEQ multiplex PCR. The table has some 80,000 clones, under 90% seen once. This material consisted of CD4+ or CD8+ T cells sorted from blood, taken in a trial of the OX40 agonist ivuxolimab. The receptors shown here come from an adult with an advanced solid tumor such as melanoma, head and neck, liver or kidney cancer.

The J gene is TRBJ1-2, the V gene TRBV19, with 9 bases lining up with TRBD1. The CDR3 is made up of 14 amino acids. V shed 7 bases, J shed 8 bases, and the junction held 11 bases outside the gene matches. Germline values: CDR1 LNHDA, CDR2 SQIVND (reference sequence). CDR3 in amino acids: CASTTVGQGYGYTF. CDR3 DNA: TGTGCCAGTACTACAGTGGGACAGGGTTACGGCTACACCTTC.

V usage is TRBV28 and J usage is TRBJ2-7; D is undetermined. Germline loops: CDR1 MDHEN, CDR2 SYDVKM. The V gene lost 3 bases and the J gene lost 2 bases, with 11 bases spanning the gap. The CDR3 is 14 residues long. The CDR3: CASSFGQIPYEQYF. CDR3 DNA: TGTGCCAGCAGTTTCGGGCAGATACCCTACGAGCAGTACTTC.

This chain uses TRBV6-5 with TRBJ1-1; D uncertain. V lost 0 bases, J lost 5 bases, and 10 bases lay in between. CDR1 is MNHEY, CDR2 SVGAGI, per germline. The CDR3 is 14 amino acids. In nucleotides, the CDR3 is TGTGCCAGCAGTTACTCGTGGGCGAGGACTGAAGCTTTCTTT. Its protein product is CASSYSWARTEAFF.

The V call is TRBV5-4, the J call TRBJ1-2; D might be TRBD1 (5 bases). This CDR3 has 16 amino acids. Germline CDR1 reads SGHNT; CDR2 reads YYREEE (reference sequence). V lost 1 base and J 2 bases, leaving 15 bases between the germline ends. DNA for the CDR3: TGTGCCAGCAGCTTGTTAGTGGGGCCACAGAACTATGGCTACACCTTC. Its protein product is CASSLLVGPQNYGYTF.

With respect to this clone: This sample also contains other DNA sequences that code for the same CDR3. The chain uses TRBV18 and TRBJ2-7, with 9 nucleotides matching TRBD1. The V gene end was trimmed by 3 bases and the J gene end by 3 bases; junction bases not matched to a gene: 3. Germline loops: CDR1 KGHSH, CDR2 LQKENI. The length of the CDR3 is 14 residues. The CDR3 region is CASSPAGQGYEQYF. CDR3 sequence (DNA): TGTGCCAGCTCACCTGCGGGACAGGGCTACGAGCAGTACTTC.

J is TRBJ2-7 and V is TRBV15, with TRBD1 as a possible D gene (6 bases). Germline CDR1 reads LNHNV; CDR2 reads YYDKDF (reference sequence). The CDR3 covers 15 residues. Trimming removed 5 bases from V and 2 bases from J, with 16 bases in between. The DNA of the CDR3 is TGTGCCACCAGCTTCCAGACAGGCGGTGCCTACGAGCAGTACTTC. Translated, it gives CATSFQTGGAYEQYF.

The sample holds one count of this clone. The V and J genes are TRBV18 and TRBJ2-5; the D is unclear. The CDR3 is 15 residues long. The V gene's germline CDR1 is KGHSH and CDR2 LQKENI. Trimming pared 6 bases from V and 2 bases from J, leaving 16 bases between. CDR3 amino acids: CASSYQATSQETQYF. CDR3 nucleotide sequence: TGTGCCAGCTCCTACCAGGCGACAAGTCAAGAGACCCAGTACTTC.

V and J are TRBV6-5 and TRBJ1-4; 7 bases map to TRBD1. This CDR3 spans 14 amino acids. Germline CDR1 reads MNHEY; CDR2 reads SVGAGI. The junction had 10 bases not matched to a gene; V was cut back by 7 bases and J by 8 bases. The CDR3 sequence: CASTEGTDQEKLFF. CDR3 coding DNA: TGTGCCAGCACCGAAGGGACAGACCAAGAAAAACTGTTTTTT.

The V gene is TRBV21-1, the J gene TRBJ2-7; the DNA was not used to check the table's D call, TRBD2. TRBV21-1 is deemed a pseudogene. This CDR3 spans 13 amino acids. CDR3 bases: TGTGCCAGCAGCTCCCGGAGGGCCCGGGAGCAGTACTTC. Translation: CASSSRRAREQYF.

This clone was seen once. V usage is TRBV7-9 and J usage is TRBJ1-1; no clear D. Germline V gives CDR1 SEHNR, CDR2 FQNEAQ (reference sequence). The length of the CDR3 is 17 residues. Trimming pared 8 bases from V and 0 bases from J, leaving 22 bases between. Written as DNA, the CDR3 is TGTGCCAGCGCCCCAGGCATGTTCTTCGGGATGAACACTGAAGCTTTCTTT. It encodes CASAPGMFFGMNTEAFF.

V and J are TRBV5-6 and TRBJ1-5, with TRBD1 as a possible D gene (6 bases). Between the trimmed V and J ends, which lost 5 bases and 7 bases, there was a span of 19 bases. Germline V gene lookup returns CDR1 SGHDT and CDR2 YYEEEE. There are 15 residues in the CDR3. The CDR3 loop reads CASSRITGSRQPQHF. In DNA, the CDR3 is TGTGCCAGCAGTCGGATCACAGGGTCGAGGCAGCCCCAGCATTTT.

CDR3 region: CASSFQLAGITGELFF. CDR3 coding DNA: TGTGCCAGCAGTTTCCAACTAGCGGGTATCACCGGGGAGCTGTTTTTT. The chain couples TRBV28 to TRBJ2-2, with 9 nucleotides matching TRBD2. V trimming: 3 bases; J trimming: 4 bases; junction bases outside the gene matches: 6. Germline values: CDR1 MDHEN, CDR2 SYDVKM. This CDR3 is 16 amino acids long.

CDR3 sequence (DNA): TGTGCCAGCAGTGACTCGGGACAGGGAAACACCATATATTTT. It is translated as CASSDSGQGNTIYF. The V call is TRBV6-4, the J call TRBJ1-3, with TRBD1 matching 7 bases. Germline CDR1 reads MRHNA; CDR2 reads SNTAGT. Losses at the gene ends were 0 bases for V and 4 bases for J; bases not matched to a gene: 0. The CDR3 is 14 amino acids.

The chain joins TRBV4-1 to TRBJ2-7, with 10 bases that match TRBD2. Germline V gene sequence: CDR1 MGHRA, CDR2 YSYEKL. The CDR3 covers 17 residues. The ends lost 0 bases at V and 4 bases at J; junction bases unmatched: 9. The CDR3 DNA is TGCGCCAGCAGCCAAGATCCGCAGCGGGGGGGACCTTACGAGCAGTACTTC. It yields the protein CASSQDPQRGGPYEQYF.

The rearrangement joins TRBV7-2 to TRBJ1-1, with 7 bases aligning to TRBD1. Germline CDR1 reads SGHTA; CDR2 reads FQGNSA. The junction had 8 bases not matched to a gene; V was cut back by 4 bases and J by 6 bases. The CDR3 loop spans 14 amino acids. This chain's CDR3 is CASSSSNTGAEAFF. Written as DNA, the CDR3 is TGTGCCAGCAGCTCCTCCAACACAGGGGCTGAAGCTTTCTTT.

CDR3 sequence reads: CASMAGGETQYF. In nucleotides, the CDR3 is TGTGCCAGCATGGCAGGGGGAGAGACCCAGTACTTC. V is TRBV6-5 and J is TRBJ2-5; 7 nucleotides match TRBD1. The CDR3 is made up of 12 amino acids. Germline CDR1 MNHEY, CDR2 SVGAGI. Trimming at V came to 7 bases and at J to 4 bases, leaving 3 bases not matched to a gene.

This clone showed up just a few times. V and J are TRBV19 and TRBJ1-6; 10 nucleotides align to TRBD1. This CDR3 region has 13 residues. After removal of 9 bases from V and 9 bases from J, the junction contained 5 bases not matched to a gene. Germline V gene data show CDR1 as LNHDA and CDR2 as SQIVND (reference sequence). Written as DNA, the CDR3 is TGTGCCAGCAGGGACAGGGGTTTTTCACCCCTCCACTTT. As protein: CASRDRGFSPLHF.

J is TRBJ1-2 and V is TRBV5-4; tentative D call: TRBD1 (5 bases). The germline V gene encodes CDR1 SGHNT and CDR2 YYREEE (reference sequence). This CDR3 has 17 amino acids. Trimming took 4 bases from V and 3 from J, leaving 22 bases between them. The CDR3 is CASSPGQGPQSYYGYTF. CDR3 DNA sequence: TGTGCCAGCAGCCCGGGGCAGGGTCCCCAATCTTACTATGGCTACACCTTC.

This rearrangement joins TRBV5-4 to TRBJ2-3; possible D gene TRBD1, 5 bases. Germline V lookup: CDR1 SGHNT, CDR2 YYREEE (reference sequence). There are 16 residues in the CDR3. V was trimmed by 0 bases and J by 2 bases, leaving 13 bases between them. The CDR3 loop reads CASSLAAGPYTDTQYF. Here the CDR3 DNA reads TGTGCCAGCAGCTTGGCCGCAGGGCCCTACACAGATACGCAGTATTTT.

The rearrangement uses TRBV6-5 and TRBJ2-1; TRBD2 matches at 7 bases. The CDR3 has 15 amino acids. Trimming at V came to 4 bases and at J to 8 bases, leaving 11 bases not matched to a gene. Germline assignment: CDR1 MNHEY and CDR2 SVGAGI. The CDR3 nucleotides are TGTGCCAGCAGTTCCACCCTAAGACTAGCTTATGAGCAGTTCTTC. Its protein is CASSSTLRLAYEQFF.

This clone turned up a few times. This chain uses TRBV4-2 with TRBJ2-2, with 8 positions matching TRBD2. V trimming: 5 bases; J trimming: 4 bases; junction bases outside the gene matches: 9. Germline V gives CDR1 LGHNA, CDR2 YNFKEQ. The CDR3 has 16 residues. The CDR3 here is CASSNTAGALTGELFF. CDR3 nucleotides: TGTGCCAGCAGCAATACAGCGGGGGCGCTCACCGGGGAGCTGTTTTTT.

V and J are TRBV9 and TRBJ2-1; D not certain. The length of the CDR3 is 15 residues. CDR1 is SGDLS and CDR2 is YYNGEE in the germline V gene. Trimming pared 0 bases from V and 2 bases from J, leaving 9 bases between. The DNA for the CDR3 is TGTGCCAGCAGCGTAGGATCAGGCACCTACAATGAGCAGTTCTTC. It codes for CASSVGSGTYNEQFF.

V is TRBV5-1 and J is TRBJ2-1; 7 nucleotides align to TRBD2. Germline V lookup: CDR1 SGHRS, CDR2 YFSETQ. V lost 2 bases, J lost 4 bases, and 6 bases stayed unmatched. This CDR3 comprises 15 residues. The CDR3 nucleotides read TGCGCCAGCAGCTTACGACTAGCAGCTTACAATGAGCAGTTCTTC. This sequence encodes CASSLRLAAYNEQFF.

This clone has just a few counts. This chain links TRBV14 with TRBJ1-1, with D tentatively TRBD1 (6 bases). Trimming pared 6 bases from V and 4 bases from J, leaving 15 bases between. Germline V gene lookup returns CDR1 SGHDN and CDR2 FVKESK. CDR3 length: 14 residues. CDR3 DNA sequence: TGTGCCAGCAGACAGGGACCTTCGGTCACTGAAGCTTTCTTT. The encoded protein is CASRQGPSVTEAFF.

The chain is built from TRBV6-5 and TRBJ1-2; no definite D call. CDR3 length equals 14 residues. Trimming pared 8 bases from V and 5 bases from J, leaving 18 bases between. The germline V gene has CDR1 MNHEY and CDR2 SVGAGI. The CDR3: CASATDGIGYGYTF. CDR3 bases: TGTGCCAGCGCTACCGACGGAATTGGGTATGGCTACACCTTC.